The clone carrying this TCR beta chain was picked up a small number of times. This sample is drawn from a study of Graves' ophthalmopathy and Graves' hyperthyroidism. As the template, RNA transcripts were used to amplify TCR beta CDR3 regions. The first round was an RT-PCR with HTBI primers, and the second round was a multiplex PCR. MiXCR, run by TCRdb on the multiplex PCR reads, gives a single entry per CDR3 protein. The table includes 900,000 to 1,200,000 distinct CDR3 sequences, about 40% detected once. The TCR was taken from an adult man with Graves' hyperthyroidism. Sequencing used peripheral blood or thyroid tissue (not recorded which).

CDR3 region: CASSYLPSGSWTGELFF. The CDR3 DNA reads as TGTGCCAGCAGTTACCTTCCTAGCGGGAGTTGGACCGGGGAGCTGTTTTTT. V gene TRBV6-5 combines with J gene TRBJ2-2; TRBD2 matches at 10 bases. Trimming cost V 2 bases and J 5 bases; bases outside gene matches: 8. Germline V gives CDR1 MNHEY, CDR2 SVGAGI. The CDR3 covers 17 residues.